This is a list of T cell receptor beta chains from one sample in a study of beta chain features in type 1 diabetes. Some clones are missing from TCRdb's copy, which holds only in-frame ones; the method was immunoSEQ multiplex PCR. The data contain a few hundred thousand clones, approximately 15% of them singletons. Material: naive CD4+ T cells from blood. The receptors were sampled from a young man in good health. The CDR3 runs from the conserved cysteine through the conserved F or W. The D gene is left open where the match is weak. Clone size is shown for a subset of rows, as once, few, many or a class of expanded clone.

cdr3_length	d_call	clone_size	v_call	j_call	cdr3_nt	cdr3_aa
15	NA	NA	TRBV11-2	TRBJ2-5	TGTGCCAGCAGCTTAGTTTGGCACAGCCAAGAGACCCAGTACTTC	CASSLVWHSQETQYF
14	TRBD2	NA	TRBV27	TRBJ2-3	TGTGCCAGCAGTTCTAGCGGGGGTTTAGATACGCAGTATTTT	CASSSSGGLDTQYF
12	NA	NA	TRBV7-9	TRBJ2-3	TGTGCCAGCAGCCCCTTGCGGGATACGCAGTATTTT	CASSPLRDTQYF
18	TRBD1	NA	TRBV7-9	TRBJ2-5	TGTGCCAGCAGCTTCGCCCTAGAAGGGACAGGAGGACAAGAGACCCAGTACTTC	CASSFALEGTGGQETQYF
12	NA	few	TRBV5-1	TRBJ2-3	TGCGCCAGCAGCGTAGGGCCGGATACGCAGTATTTT	CASSVGPDTQYF
16	NA	NA	TRBV7-9	TRBJ1-1	TGTGCCAGCAGCTTAAGGCTTGGGACCATGAACACTGAAGCTTTCTTT	CASSLRLGTMNTEAFF
10	NA	many	TRBV30	TRBJ2-5	TGTGCCTGGGGGTGGGAGACCCAGTACTTC	CAWGWETQYF
12	TRBD1	many	TRBV29-1	TRBJ2-7	TGCAGCGTCGGACAGGGGGCCTACGAGCAGTACTTC	CSVGQGAYEQYF
10	NA	NA	TRBV20-1	TRBJ2-3	TGCAGTGCTGACACAGATACGCAGTATTTT	CSADTDTQYF
14	NA	NA	TRBV5-4	TRBJ1-1	TGTGCCAGCAGCGAAATCACAGGTTTGGCTGAAGCTTTCTTT	CASSEITGLAEAFF
14	NA	NA	TRBV30	TRBJ1-4	TGTTCCTGGAGCCACGGACAACCTAATGAAAAACTGTTTTTT	CSWSHGQPNEKLFF
13	NA	NA	TRBV29-1	TRBJ1-2	TGCAGCGTTCACCCGGCAGGAGGCTATGGCTACACCTTC	CSVHPAGGYGYTF
14	NA	few	TRBV7-9	TRBJ1-2	TGTGCCAGCAGGGACTCGGACAGCTTATCTGGCTACACCTTC	CASRDSDSLSGYTF
15	NA	NA	TRBV7-9	TRBJ2-3	TGTGCCAGCAGAGTAGCAGGGTTCAGCACAGATACGCAGTATTTT	CASRVAGFSTDTQYF
14	NA	few	TRBV30	TRBJ2-1	TGTGCCTGGAGTGTACGTCGGGATTTCAATGAGCAGTTCTTC	CAWSVRRDFNEQFF
15	NA	NA	TRBV10-3	TRBJ2-7	TGTGCCATCAGTGAGTCAGTCAGAATTACCTACGAGCAGTACTTC	CAISESVRITYEQYF
13	NA	NA	TRBV7-9	TRBJ2-3	TGTGCCAGCAGCCCCCGAAGAGCAGATACGCAGTATTTT	CASSPRRADTQYF
12	NA	few	TRBV25-1	TRBJ1-6	TGTGCCAGCCGTGCGGGGGATTCACCCCTCCACTTT	CASRAGDSPLHF
15	NA	NA	TRBV29-1	TRBJ2-3	TGCAGCGTTGAAGACGCCAGGGGGGGAACAGATACGCAGTATTTT	CSVEDARGGTDTQYF
12	NA	NA	TRBV6-6	TRBJ1-2	TGTGCCAGCAGTTACGAGGGAAGTGGCTACACCTTC	CASSYEGSGYTF
15	NA	NA	TRBV7-9	TRBJ1-4	TGTGCCAGCAGCCCCCGTGGAGGTCTGGCTGAAAAACTGTTTTTT	CASSPRGGLAEKLFF
14	TRBD1	NA	TRBV29-1	TRBJ2-5	TGCAGCGTGGGGACAGGGCGGCTGGAGGAGACCCAGTACTTC	CSVGTGRLEETQYF
12	NA	NA	TRBV29-1	TRBJ1-1	TGCAGCGTTGTGGGTATGAACACTGAAGCTTTCTTT	CSVVGMNTEAFF
16	NA	NA	TRBV6-5	TRBJ1-6	TGTGCCAGCAGTTTAGAGGGAGGAATCCCGAATTCACCCCTCCACTTT	CASSLEGGIPNSPLHF
15	NA	NA	TRBV25-1	TRBJ1-6	TGTGCCAGCAGTGGCCTAGGACAGAGGCTCTCACCCCTCCACTTT	CASSGLGQRLSPLHF
14	NA	NA	TRBV4-3	TRBJ2-7	TGCGCCAGCAGCCAAGATGGGGGAATCGGCGAGCAGTACTTC	CASSQDGGIGEQYF
13	NA	few	TRBV27	TRBJ1-1	TGTGCCAGCAGTTCCTCTACGGGGACTGAAGCTTTCTTT	CASSSSTGTEAFF
13	NA	NA	TRBV7-8	TRBJ2-2	TGTGCCAGCAGCTTAAAAGGTGGCGGGGAGCTGTTTTTT	CASSLKGGGELFF
15	TRBD1	few	TRBV18	TRBJ2-2	TGTGCCAGCTCACGGGGACAGGCGAACACCGGGGAGCTGTTTTTT	CASSRGQANTGELFF
14	NA	few	TRBV5-4	TRBJ2-5	TGTGCCAGCAGCTACCCCGGGACCACAGAGACCCAGTACTTC	CASSYPGTTETQYF
14	NA	NA	TRBV7-9	TRBJ2-1	TGTGCCAGCAGCTTATCGGCGGGGTACAATGAGCAGTTCTTC	CASSLSAGYNEQFF
14	NA	NA	TRBV12-5	TRBJ1-2	TGTGCTAGTGGTTTGGTGACGGGACGGTATGGCTACACCTTC	CASGLVTGRYGYTF
14	NA	few	TRBV15	TRBJ2-5	TGTGCCACCAGCAGTAGGGGGGCGTTAGAGACCCAGTACTTC	CATSSRGALETQYF
13	NA	few	TRBV10-3	TRBJ1-2	TGTGCCATCAGTGAACTACAGGGTCTTGGCTACACCTTC	CAISELQGLGYTF
10	NA	NA	TRBV20-1	TRBJ2-5	TGCAGTGCCCGCCAAGAGACCCAGTACTTC	CSARQETQYF
16	NA	few	TRBV14	TRBJ2-5	TGTGCCAGCAGCCAAGAAAAGGGGACTGTACAAGAGACCCAGTACTTC	CASSQEKGTVQETQYF
13	NA	few	TRBV7-2	TRBJ1-2	TGTGCCAGCAGCTTGCGGGGAGACTATGGCTACACCTTC	CASSLRGDYGYTF
16	TRBD2	few	TRBV9	TRBJ2-1	TGTGCCAGCAGCGCCCTAGCGGGAGGGTCCTACAATGAGCAGTTCTTC	CASSALAGGSYNEQFF
14	TRBD1	few	TRBV13	TRBJ2-2	TGTGCCAGCAGCTTCGGACAGGAAGTCGGGGAGCTGTTTTTT	CASSFGQEVGELFF
14	NA	few	TRBV5-4	TRBJ1-1	TGTGCCAGCAGCTTTAAGGGCAGGAACACTGAAGCTTTCTTT	CASSFKGRNTEAFF
16	TRBD2	few	TRBV4-3	TRBJ2-1	TGCGCCAGCAGCCACCTCCCCGAAACTAGCGGGGGGCTACAGTTCTTC	CASSHLPETSGGLQFF
16	NA	NA	TRBV7-6	TRBJ2-3	TGTGCCAGCAGCCTACCGACGGGCATTTCGTCACGTACGCAGTATTTT	CASSLPTGISSRTQYF
11	NA	few	TRBV11-2	TRBJ1-1	TGTGCCAGCAGTATAGGCACTGAAGCTTTCTTT	CASSIGTEAFF
13	NA	NA	TRBV5-1	TRBJ2-1	TGCGCCAGCAGCCCCTCCTCCTACAATGAGCAGTTCTTC	CASSPSSYNEQFF
15	NA	NA	TRBV27	TRBJ1-2	TGTGCCAGCAGTTTATTAGTGGACATCAACTATGGCTACACCTTC	CASSLLVDINYGYTF
11	NA	few	TRBV20-1	TRBJ1-1	TGCAGTGCTTACGATGTGACTGAAGCTTTCTTT	CSAYDVTEAFF
14	NA	few	TRBV27	TRBJ2-7	TGTGCCAGCAGTCTCCGGGACACTTCTTACGAGCAGTACTTC	CASSLRDTSYEQYF
15	TRBD2	NA	TRBV7-9	TRBJ2-7	TGTGCCAGCAGCTCGAATGTACTAGCGGGGGTCGAGCAGTACTTC	CASSSNVLAGVEQYF